This T cell receptor beta chain comes out of a study of blood T cell repertoires in COVID-19. TCRdb's copy holds only in-frame clones and misses some; the assay was immunoSEQ multiplex PCR. The data contain 110,000 to 150,000 clones, more than 65% of them singletons. Trimming stripped 0 bases from V and 1 base from J, with 5 bases between. CDR3 length: 15 amino acids. CDR1 and CDR2 from the germline V gene are SGHRS and YFSETQ. The specimen sequenced was peripheral blood. This chain uses TRBV5-1 with TRBJ2-6; D uncertain. The sequence was obtained from a man of 80 years or more with acute or convalescent COVID-19. CDR3 nucleotide sequence: TGCGCCAGCAGCTTGGTCCCGTCTGGGGCCAACGTCCTGACTTTC. Protein sequence: CASSLVPSGANVLTF.